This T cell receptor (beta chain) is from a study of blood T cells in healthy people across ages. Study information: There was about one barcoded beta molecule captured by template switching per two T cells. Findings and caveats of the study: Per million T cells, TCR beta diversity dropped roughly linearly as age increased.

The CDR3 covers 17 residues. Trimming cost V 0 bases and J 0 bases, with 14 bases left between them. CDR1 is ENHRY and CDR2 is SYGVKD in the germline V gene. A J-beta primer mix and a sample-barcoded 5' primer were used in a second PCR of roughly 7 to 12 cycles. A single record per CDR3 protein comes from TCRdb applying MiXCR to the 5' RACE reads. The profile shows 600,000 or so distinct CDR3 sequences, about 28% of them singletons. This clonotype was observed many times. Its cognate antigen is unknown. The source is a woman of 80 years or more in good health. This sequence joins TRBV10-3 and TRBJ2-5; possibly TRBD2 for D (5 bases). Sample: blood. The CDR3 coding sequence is TGTGCCATCAGTGAGTCGGATAATAAGGACTACCAAGAGACCCAGTACTTC. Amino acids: CAISESDNKDYQETQYF.